This T cell receptor (beta chain) was sequenced in a study of CD8+CD57+ T cells in acquired aplastic anemia. On the study more broadly: Sorted CD4+ and CD8+ cells gave an average of approximately 3.1 ug of DNA. Healthy donor CD4+ samples were sequenced to a depth that averaged about 10.8 million reads.

Study conclusions and caveats: Common to patients and controls were 25 to 30 CD8+ CDR3 sequences. In CD8+ cells, Simpson's diversity showed no significant difference between patients and controls.

Germline V gives CDR1 SQVTM, CDR2 ANQGSEA. This CDR3 has 14 residues. V lost 7 bases to trimming and J lost 0 bases; unmatched junction nucleotides: 7. The TCR beta profiling, which covered VDJ combination and CDR3 sequence, was carried out using genomic DNA as the template. MiXCR, run by TCRdb on the reads, gives a single entry per CDR3 protein. The sample includes about 110,000 distinct CDR3 sequences, 51% of them seen just once. Remarks on this clonotype: Its antigen is as yet unknown.

Source material: sorted CD4+, CD8+, or CD8+CD57+ T cells (not recorded which) from PBMCs. The receptor was isolated from a human donor in good health, serving as a control. This chain links TRBV29-1 with TRBJ1-2; 8 nucleotides line up with TRBD1. The CDR3 loop is CSARDRRANYGYTF. CDR3 DNA sequence: TGCAGCGCTCGGGACAGGCGAGCTAACTATGGCTACACCTTC.